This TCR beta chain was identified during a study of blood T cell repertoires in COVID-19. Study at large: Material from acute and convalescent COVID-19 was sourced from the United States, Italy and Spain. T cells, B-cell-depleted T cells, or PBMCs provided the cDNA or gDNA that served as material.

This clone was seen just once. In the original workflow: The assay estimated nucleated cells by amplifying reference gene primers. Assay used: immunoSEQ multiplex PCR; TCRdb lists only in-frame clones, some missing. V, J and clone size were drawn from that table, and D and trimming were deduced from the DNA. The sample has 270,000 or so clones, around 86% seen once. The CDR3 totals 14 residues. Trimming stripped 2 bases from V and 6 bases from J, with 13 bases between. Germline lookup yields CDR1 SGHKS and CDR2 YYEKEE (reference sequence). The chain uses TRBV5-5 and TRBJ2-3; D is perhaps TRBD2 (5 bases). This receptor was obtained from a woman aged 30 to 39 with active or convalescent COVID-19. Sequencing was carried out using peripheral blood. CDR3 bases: TGTGCCAGCAGCTTAGTTCATAGAGGGGATACGCAGTATTTT. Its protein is CASSLVHRGDTQYF.